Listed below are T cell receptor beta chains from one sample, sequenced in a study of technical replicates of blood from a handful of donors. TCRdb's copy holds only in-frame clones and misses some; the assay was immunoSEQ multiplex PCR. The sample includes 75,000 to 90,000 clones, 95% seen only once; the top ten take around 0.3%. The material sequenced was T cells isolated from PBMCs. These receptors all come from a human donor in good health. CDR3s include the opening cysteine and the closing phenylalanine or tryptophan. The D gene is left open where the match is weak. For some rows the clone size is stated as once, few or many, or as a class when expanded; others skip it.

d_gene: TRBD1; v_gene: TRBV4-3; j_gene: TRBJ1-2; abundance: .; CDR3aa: CASSQDSYRGYGYTF; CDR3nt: TGCGCCAGCAGCCAAGATTCTTACAGGGGGTATGGCTACACCTTC
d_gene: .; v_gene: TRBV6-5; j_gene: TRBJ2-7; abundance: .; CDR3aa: CASSFRETLYEQYF; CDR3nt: TGTGCCAGCAGCTTCAGGGAAACTCTCTACGAGCAGTACTTC
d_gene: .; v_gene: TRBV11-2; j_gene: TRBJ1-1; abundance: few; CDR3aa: CASSMFTEAFF; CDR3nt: TGTGCCAGCAGTATGTTCACTGAAGCTTTCTTT
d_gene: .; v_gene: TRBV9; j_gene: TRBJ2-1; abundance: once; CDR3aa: CASSAARGNEQFF; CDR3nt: TGTGCCAGCAGCGCCGCCCGGGGCAATGAGCAGTTCTTC
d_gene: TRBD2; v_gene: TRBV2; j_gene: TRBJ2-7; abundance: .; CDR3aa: CASRQGLPTEQYF; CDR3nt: TGTGCCAGCCGTCAGGGACTACCAACCGAGCAGTACTTC
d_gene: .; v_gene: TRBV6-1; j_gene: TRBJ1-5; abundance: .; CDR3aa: CASSGAVFQPQHF; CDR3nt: TGTGCCAGCAGTGGGGCAGTATTTCAGCCCCAGCATTTT
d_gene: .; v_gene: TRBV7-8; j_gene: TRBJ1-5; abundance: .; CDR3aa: CASSQTGDSSNQPQHF; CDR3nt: TGTGCCAGCAGCCAAACCGGAGACAGTAGCAATCAGCCCCAGCATTTT
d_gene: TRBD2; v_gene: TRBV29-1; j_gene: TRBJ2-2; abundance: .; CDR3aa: CSARREGNTGELFF; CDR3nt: TGCAGCGCCCGACGGGAGGGCAACACCGGGGAGCTGTTTTTT
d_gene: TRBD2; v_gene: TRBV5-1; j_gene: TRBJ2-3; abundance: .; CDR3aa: CASSFTDSGDTDTQYF; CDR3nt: TGCGCCAGCAGCTTTACCGACAGCGGGGACACAGATACGCAGTATTTT
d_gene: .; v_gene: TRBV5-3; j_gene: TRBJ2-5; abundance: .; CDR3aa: CARSLSDSKETQYF; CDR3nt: TGTGCCAGAAGCTTGTCGGACTCTAAAGAGACCCAGTACTTC
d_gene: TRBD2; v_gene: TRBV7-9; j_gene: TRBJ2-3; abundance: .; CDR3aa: CASSFASGLADTQYF; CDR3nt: TGTGCCAGCAGCTTCGCTAGCGGGCTGGCAGATACGCAGTATTTT
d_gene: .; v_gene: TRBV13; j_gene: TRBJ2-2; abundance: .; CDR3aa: CASSLERGNTGELFF; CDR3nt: TGTGCCAGCAGCTTAGAACGGGGTAACACCGGGGAGCTGTTTTTT
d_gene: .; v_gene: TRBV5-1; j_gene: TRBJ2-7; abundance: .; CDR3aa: CASSLGGEQYF; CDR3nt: TGCGCCAGCAGCTTGGGAGGCGAGCAGTACTTC
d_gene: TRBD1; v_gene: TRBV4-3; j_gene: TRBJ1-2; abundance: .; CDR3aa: CASSQTGAGYGYTF; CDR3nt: TGCGCCAGCAGCCAGACAGGGGCCGGCTATGGCTACACCTTC
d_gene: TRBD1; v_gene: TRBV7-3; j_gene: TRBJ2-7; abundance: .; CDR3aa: CASSPGQGWGYEQYF; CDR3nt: TGTGCCAGCAGCCCCGGACAGGGTTGGGGGTACGAGCAGTACTTC
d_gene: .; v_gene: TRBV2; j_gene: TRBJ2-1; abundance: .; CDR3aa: CASSLSEQFF; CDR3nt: TGTGCCAGCAGCCTTTCTGAGCAGTTCTTC
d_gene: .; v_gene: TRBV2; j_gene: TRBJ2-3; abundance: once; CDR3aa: CASYILDTQYF; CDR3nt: TGTGCCAGTTACATTTTAGATACGCAGTATTTT
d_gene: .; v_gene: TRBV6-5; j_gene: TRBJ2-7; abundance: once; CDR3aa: CASRRDYEQYF; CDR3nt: TGTGCCAGCAGGAGGGACTACGAGCAGTACTTC
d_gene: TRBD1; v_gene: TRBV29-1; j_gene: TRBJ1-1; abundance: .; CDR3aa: CSVELPQLGTGVSEAFF; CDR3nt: TGCAGCGTTGAACTCCCACAGCTTGGGACAGGGGTATCTGAAGCTTTCTTT
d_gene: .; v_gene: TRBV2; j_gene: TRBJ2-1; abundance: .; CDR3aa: CASRAPNNEQFF; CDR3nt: TGTGCCAGCAGGGCTCCGAACAATGAGCAGTTCTTC
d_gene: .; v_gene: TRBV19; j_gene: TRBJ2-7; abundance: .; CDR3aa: CASRLQGSHEQYF; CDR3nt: TGTGCCAGTAGATTACAGGGTTCCCACGAGCAGTACTTC
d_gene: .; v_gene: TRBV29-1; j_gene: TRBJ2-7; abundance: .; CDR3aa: CSVNRLNREGNEQYF; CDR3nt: TGCAGCGTTAACAGGTTGAACAGGGAAGGGAACGAGCAGTACTTC
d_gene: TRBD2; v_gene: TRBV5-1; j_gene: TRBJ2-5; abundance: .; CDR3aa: CASSWAGTSGRIETQYF; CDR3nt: TGCGCCAGCAGCTGGGCCGGGACTAGCGGGAGAATAGAGACCCAGTACTTC
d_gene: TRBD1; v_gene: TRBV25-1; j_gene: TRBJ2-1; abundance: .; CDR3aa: CASSGDRGQGVHEQFF; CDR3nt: TGTGCCAGCAGTGGGGACAGGGGGCAGGGAGTTCATGAGCAGTTCTTC
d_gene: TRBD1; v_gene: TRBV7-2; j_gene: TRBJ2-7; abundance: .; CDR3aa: CASSRRQGAYEQYF; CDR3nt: TGTGCCAGCAGCCGCCGACAGGGGGCTTACGAGCAGTACTTC
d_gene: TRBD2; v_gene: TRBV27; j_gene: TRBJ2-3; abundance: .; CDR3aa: CASSLSIAGHTDTQYF; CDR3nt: TGTGCCAGCAGTTTATCTATAGCGGGACATACAGATACGCAGTATTTT
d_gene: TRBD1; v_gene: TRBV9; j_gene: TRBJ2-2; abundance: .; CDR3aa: CASSEDRGTGELFF; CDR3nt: TGTGCCAGCAGCGAGGACAGGGGGACCGGGGAGCTGTTTTTT
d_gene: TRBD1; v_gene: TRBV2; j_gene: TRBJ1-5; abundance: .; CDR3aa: CASRLTGEGWQGNQPQHF; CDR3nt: TGTGCCAGCAGGCTGACAGGGGAAGGCTGGCAGGGCAATCAGCCCCAGCATTTT
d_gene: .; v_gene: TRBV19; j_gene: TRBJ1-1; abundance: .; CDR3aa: CASSTKTVTEAFF; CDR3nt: TGTGCCAGTAGTACCAAGACAGTAACTGAAGCTTTCTTT
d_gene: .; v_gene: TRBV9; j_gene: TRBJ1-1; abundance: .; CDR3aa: CASSVEGPTRDTEAFF; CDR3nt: TGTGCCAGCAGCGTGGAAGGACCGACGAGGGACACTGAAGCTTTCTTT
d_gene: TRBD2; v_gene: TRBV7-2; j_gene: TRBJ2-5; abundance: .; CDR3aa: CASSLDAVRSSGTQYF; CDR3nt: TGTGCCAGCAGCTTAGACGCGGTCCGGTCTAGCGGGACCCAGTACTTC
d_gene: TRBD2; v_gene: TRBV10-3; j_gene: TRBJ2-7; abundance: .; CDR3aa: CAISEGTSGTYEQYF; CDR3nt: TGTGCCATCAGTGAGGGGACTAGCGGGACCTACGAGCAGTACTTC
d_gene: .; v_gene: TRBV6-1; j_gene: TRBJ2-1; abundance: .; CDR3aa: CASSEPTEGKFNEQFF; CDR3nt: TGTGCCAGCAGTGAACCAACGGAGGGGAAGTTTAATGAGCAGTTCTTC
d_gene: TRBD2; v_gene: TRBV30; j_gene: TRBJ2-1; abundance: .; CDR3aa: CACLLAGVDEQFF; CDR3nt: TGTGCCTGTCTGCTAGCGGGAGTGGATGAGCAGTTCTTC
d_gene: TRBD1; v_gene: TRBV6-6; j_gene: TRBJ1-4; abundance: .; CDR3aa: CASSYGTGEKLFF; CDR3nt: TGTGCCAGCAGTTACGGGACAGGTGAAAAACTGTTTTTT
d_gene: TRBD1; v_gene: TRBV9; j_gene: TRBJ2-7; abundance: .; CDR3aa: CASSVEGTAYEQYF; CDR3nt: TGTGCCAGCAGCGTAGAAGGGACAGCCTACGAGCAGTACTTC
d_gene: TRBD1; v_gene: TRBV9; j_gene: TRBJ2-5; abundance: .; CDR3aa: CASSPGTGQETQYF; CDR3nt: TGTGCCAGCAGCCCGGGGACAGGACAAGAGACCCAGTACTTC
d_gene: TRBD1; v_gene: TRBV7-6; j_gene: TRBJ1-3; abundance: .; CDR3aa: CASSYYSTGTGAGNTIYF; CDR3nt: TGTGCCAGCAGCTACTACTCAACCGGGACAGGGGCTGGAAACACCATATATTTT
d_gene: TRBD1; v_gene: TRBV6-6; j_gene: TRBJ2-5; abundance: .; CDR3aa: CASSQLDRDLLGTQYF; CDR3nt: TGTGCCAGCAGCCAACTAGACAGGGACCTGTTGGGGACCCAGTACTTC
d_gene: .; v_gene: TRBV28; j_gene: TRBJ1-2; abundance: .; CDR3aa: CASSLRGLLNYGYTF; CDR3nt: TGTGCCAGCAGTTTGCGGGGCCTACTCAACTATGGCTACACCTTC
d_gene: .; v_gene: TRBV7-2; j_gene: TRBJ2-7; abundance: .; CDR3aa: CASSISGEGTYEQYF; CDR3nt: TGTGCCAGCAGCATCTCAGGGGAGGGGACCTACGAGCAGTACTTC
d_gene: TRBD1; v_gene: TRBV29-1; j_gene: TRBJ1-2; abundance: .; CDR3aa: CSVATGGGGYTF; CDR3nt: TGCAGCGTTGCTACAGGGGGCGGTGGCTACACCTTC
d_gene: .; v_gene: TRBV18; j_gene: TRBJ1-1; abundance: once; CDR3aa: CASSPLQENTEAFF; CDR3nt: TGTGCCAGCTCACCACTACAAGAGAACACTGAAGCTTTCTTT
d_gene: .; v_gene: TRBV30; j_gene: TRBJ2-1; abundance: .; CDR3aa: CAWKGGGYNEQFF; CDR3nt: TGTGCCTGGAAAGGGGGGGGCTACAATGAGCAGTTCTTC
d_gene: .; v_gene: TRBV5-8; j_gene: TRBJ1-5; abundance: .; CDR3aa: CASSLISGKINQPQHF; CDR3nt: TGTGCCAGCAGCCTAATTTCAGGGAAGATCAATCAGCCCCAGCATTTT
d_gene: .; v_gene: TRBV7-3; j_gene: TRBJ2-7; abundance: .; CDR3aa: CASSFRSSYEQYF; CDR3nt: TGTGCCAGCAGCTTTCGCAGCTCCTACGAGCAGTACTTC
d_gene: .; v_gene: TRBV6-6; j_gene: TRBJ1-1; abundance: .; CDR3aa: CATNLEPPRAFF; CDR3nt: TGTGCCACCAATTTGGAACCCCCCAGGGCTTTCTTT
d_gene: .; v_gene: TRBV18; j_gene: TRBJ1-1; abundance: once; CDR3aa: CASSPDLVGTEAFF; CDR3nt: TGTGCCAGCTCACCGGATCTAGTCGGAACTGAAGCTTTCTTT
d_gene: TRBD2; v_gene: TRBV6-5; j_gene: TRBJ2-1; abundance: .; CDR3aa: CASRVAGELYNEQFF; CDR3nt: TGTGCCAGCAGGGTAGCGGGAGAACTCTACAATGAGCAGTTCTTC
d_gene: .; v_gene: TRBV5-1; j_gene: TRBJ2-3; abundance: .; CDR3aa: CASSPGTSTDTQYF; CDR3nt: TGCGCCAGCAGCCCCGGGACTAGCACAGATACGCAGTATTTT
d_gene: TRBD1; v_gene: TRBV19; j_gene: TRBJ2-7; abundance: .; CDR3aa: CASSSGQGGIYEQYF; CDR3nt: TGTGCCAGTAGTAGTGGACAGGGAGGCATCTACGAGCAGTACTTC
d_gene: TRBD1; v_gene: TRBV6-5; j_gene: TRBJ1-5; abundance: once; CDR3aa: CASRTTGGGNQPQHF; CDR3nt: TGTGCCAGCAGGACAACAGGGGGCGGCAATCAGCCCCAGCATTTT
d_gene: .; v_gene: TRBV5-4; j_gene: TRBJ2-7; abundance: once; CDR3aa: CASSLGQGSYEQYF; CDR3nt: TGTGCCAGCAGCTTGGGTCAGGGAAGCTACGAGCAGTACTTC
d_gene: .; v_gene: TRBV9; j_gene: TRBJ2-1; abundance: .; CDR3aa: CASSPTGAVAGVFEQFF; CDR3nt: TGTGCCAGCAGTCCGACAGGGGCGGTAGCGGGAGTATTTGAGCAGTTCTTC
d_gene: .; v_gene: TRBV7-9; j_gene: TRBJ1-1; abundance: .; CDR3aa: CASSFGGSEAFF; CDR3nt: TGTGCCAGCAGCTTTGGGGGCTCTGAAGCTTTCTTT
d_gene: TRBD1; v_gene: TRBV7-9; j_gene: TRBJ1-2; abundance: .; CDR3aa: CASRRGQGEYGYTF; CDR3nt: TGTGCCAGCAGAAGAGGACAGGGCGAGTATGGCTACACCTTC
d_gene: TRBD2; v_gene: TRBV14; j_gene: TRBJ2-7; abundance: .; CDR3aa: CASSQDPSGSSYEQYF; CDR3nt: TGTGCCAGCAGCCAAGATCCTAGCGGCTCCTCCTACGAGCAGTACTTC
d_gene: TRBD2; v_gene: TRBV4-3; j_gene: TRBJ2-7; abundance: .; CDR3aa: CASSPRQGLREGFNEQYF; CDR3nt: TGCGCCAGCAGCCCCCGCCAGGGGTTGCGGGAGGGATTTAACGAGCAGTACTTC
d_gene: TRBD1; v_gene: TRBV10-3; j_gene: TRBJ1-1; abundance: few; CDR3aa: CAVEEGQGRGEAFF; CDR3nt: TGTGCCGTAGAAGAGGGACAGGGAAGGGGGGAAGCTTTCTTT